The 30 T cell receptor beta chains below all came from one sample that was sequenced in a study of shared clonotypes between healthy human individuals. The repertoire was sequenced with immunoSEQ multiplex PCR; TCRdb's copy has only in-frame clones and lacks some. The table lists approximately 99,000 clones, roughly two thirds of them singletons, with approximately 25% in the top ten. The sample comprised memory CD8+ T cells sorted from blood. Indicated subset: CD45RO+ cells pooled with CCR7-negative TemRA cells. The receptors come from a woman between 25 and 40 years old in good health.

V gene TRBV10-3 combines with J gene TRBJ1-4; perhaps TRBD1 as D (6 bases). Germline CDR1 is ENHRY and CDR2 is SYGVKD. V was trimmed by 4 bases and J by 7 bases, leaving 16 bases between them. The CDR3 contains 15 residues. DNA of the CDR3: TGTGCCATCAGTGCCTTTAAGGGGGGTAGTGAAAAACTGTTTTTT. Encoded protein: CAISAFKGGSEKLFF.

This clone was seen more than once but under ten times. The chain combines TRBV5-6 with TRBJ2-7; 9 nucleotides line up with TRBD1. Germline V CDR1 and CDR2: SGHDT, YYEEEE. The length of the CDR3 is 14 residues. V lost 4 bases and J lost 5; bases outside the gene matches: 7. The CDR3 protein is CASSLWDRVHEQYF. DNA for the CDR3: TGTGCCAGCAGCCTATGGGACAGGGTCCACGAGCAGTACTTC.

The chain uses TRBV4-1 and TRBJ2-5; D ambiguous. Matching the DNA end better, TRBJ2-7 makes the J call doubtful. From germline, CDR1 is MGHRA and CDR2 YSYEKL. The CDR3 spans 16 residues. The CDR3 coding sequence is TGCGCCAGCAGCCAAGAGTCCCACTCGAGATCCTACGAGCAGTACTTC. Protein: CASSQESHSRSYEQYF.

The chain carries TRBV5-8 and TRBJ2-1; TRBD2 matches at 9 bases. Looked up from germline, CDR1 is SGHTS and CDR2 is YDEGEE. This CDR3 spans 15 amino acids. Trimming cost V 4 bases and J 7 bases; bases outside gene matches: 9. The CDR3 reads CASSLRLADLNEQFF. In DNA form, the CDR3 reads TGTGCCAGCAGCCTGAGACTAGCGGACCTGAATGAGCAGTTCTTC. Full variable domain (rest looked up from reference TRBV5-8 and TRBJ2-1): EAGVTQSPTHLIKTRGQQATLRCSPISGHTSVYWYQQALGLGLQFLLWYDEGEERNRGNFPPRFSGRQFPNYSSELNVNALELEDSALYLCASSLRLADLNEQFFGPGTRLTVL.

The rearrangement joins TRBV4-3 to TRBJ1-2, with unresolved D. This CDR3 is built from 11 residues. V was pared by 1 base and J by 11 bases, with 8 bases between. Germline V gene lookup returns CDR1 LGHNA and CDR2 YSLEER. The CDR3 DNA reads as TGCGCCAGCAGCCAAGGGTTATGGTACACCTTC. Residues: CASSQGLWYTF.

The gene calls are TRBV6-4 and TRBJ1-3, with 12 bases identical to TRBD1. The CDR3 sequence is 15 residues long. V was clipped by 3 bases and J by 4 bases; unmatched bases: 1. The germline V gene encodes CDR1 MRHNA and CDR2 SNTAGT. DNA of the CDR3: TGTGCCAGCAGTGAAGGGACAGGGGGCGGAAACACCATATATTTT. Its translation is CASSEGTGGGNTIYF.

V gene TRBV6-5 combines with J gene TRBJ2-1; possible D gene TRBD2, 6 bases. V was clipped by 4 bases and J by 8 bases, with 9 bases between them. The CDR3 extends over 12 amino acids. The germline CDR1 and CDR2 sequences are MNHEY and SVGAGI. The CDR3 nucleotides read TGTGCCAGCAGTTCCTGGGGGGATGAGCAGTTCTTC. Its translation: CASSSWGDEQFF.

This clone was detected only a few times. V and J are TRBV20-1 and TRBJ1-2; D remains unclear. The CDR3 is 10 residues long. In germline, CDR1 is DFQATT, CDR2 SNEGSKA (reference sequence). V lost 3 bases, J lost 7 bases, and 6 bases lay in between. The CDR3, as DNA: TGCAGTGCTAGTAATATTGGCTACACCTTC. Its translation is CSASNIGYTF.

The chain links TRBV14 to TRBJ1-1; tentatively, D is TRBD1 (5 bases). CDR1 is SGHDN and CDR2 is FVKESK in the germline V gene. This CDR3 is built from 13 residues. V lost 0 bases to trimming and J lost 10 bases, with 12 bases between them. As DNA, the CDR3 is TGTGCCAGCAGCCAAGATCGTAGGAGGGGAGCTTTCTTT. Protein: CASSQDRRRGAFF.

This clone was counted at least ten times. The gene calls are TRBV11-2 and TRBJ2-7, with TRBD2 identical over 10 bases. The CDR3 consists of 14 residues. The trim removed 5 bases at V and 4 bases at J, leaving 5 bases unmatched. CDR1 SGHAT and CDR2 FQNNGV come from the germline V gene. The CDR3, as DNA: TGTGCCAGCAGCCCTCTAGCGGGGGCATACGAGCAGTACTTC. Residues: CASSPLAGAYEQYF.

This clone was seen a single time. V usage is TRBV6-6 and J usage is TRBJ2-1; D is perhaps TRBD1 or TRBD2 (7 bases each). The germline V and J ends were trimmed by 8 bases and 2 bases, with 16 bases remaining between them. From germline, CDR1 is MNHNY and CDR2 SVGAGI (reference sequence). The CDR3 length is 15 residues. The CDR3 DNA sequence: TGTGCCAGCTCAGGGGGGGTCGGGACCTACAATGAGCAGTTCTTC. It is translated as CASSGGVGTYNEQFF.

This sequence joins TRBV23-1 and TRBJ1-3; possibly TRBD1 for D (5 bases). TRBV23-1 carries the ORF label, with uncertain function. The CDR3 extends over 19 amino acids. V was shortened by 3 bases and J by 0 bases, with 21 bases between the two germline ends. The CDR3 is CASSHLERDYDNSGNTIYF. CDR3 sequence (DNA): TGCGCCAGCAGTCATTTGGAACGGGACTACGATAACTCTGGAAACACCATATATTTT.

Only one count was recorded for this clone. CDR3 protein: CAISDLGQSPYEQYF. DNA for the CDR3: TGTGCCATCAGTGATCTGGGGCAATCACCCTACGAGCAGTACTTC. V gene TRBV10-3 combines with J gene TRBJ2-7; the D gene is possibly TRBD1 (5 bases). Between the trimmed V and J ends, which lost 3 bases and 2 bases, there was a span of 14 bases. The CDR3 is 15 amino acids. CDR1 is ENHRY, CDR2 SYGVKD, per germline.

This rearrangement joins TRBV27 to TRBJ2-3; D remains unclear. This CDR3 spans 15 amino acids. The V and J ends lost 5 bases and 0 bases respectively, with 12 bases between them. CDR1 and CDR2 (germline): MNHEY, SMNVEV (reference sequence). CDR3 coding DNA: TGTGCCAGCAGTCCCCACAAGACGAGCACAGATACGCAGTATTTT. This encodes CASSPHKTSTDTQYF.

The rearrangement links TRBV7-9 to TRBJ2-1; D is undetermined. V lost 5 bases to trimming and J lost 5 bases, with 7 bases between them. CDR3 length equals 12 residues. Germline V gene lookup returns CDR1 SEHNR and CDR2 FQNEAQ (reference sequence). CDR3 bases: TGTGCCAGCAGCGGCCCCAACAATGAGCAGTTCTTC. Its translation: CASSGPNNEQFF.

This clone was detected only a few times. Here the CDR3 reads CASSQARGNEKLFF. DNA for the CDR3: TGCGCCAGCAGCCAGGCGAGGGGGAATGAAAAACTGTTTTTT. This chain joins TRBV4-1 and TRBJ1-4; D might be TRBD1 (6 bases). Trimming removed 3 bases from V and 5 bases from J, with 10 bases in between. Germline CDR1 reads MGHRA; CDR2 reads YSYEKL. This CDR3 comprises 14 residues.

Here the CDR3 reads CACLSQDTYEQYF. Written as DNA, the CDR3 is TGTGCCTGCCTCAGCCAGGACACCTACGAGCAGTACTTC. The rearrangement links TRBV28 to TRBJ2-7; possible D gene TRBD1, 5 bases. V was pared by 11 bases and J by 2 bases, with 16 bases between. Germline V CDR1 and CDR2: MDHEN, SYDVKM. The CDR3 has 13 amino acids.

The chain has TRBV19 and TRBJ1-5; D gene uncertain. The germline V gene encodes CDR1 LNHDA and CDR2 SQIVND (reference sequence). This CDR3 is built from 15 residues. The V end lost 2 bases, the J end lost 0 bases, and 8 bases lay between the germline ends. The CDR3 DNA reads TGTGCCAGTAGTATACATGTTAATAGCAATCAGCCCCAGCATTTT. This translates into CASSIHVNSNQPQHF.

This clone was observed a few times. J is TRBJ2-6 and V is TRBV15; tentatively, D is TRBD2 (5 bases). The length of the CDR3 is 16 residues. Germline V CDR1 and CDR2: LNHNV, YYDKDF (reference sequence). Trimming shortened V by 1 base and J by 0 bases, and 7 bases separated the two germline ends. CDR3 bases: TGTGCCACCAGCAGAGCCCGGGGCTCTGGGGCCAACGTCCTGACTTTC. Translation: CATSRARGSGANVLTF.

This clone appeared a few times. J is TRBJ2-1 and V is TRBV4-2; D possibly corresponds to TRBD1 (5 bases). Trimming removed 4 bases from V and 4 bases from J, with 17 bases in between. The CDR3 is 16 amino acids. The germline V gene encodes CDR1 LGHNA and CDR2 YNFKEQ. Written as DNA, the CDR3 is TGTGCCAGCAGCCCGGATGGGGCTAGTCCTTACAATGAGCAGTTCTTC. Its protein is CASSPDGASPYNEQFF.

The rearrangement uses TRBV5-6 and TRBJ1-1, with D uncertain. Germline values: CDR1 SGHDT, CDR2 YYEEEE. V was pared by 2 bases and J by 3 bases, with 11 bases between. The CDR3 is made up of 14 amino acids. The CDR3 loop is CASSLTHVHTEAFF. CDR3 DNA: TGTGCCAGCAGCTTAACTCATGTGCACACTGAAGCTTTCTTT.

This chain connects TRBV6-6 to TRBJ2-2; 7 bases match TRBD2. Germline assignment: CDR1 MNHNY and CDR2 SVGAGI (reference sequence). This CDR3 comprises 12 residues. The ends lost 8 bases at V and 8 bases at J; junction bases unmatched: 5. The CDR3 sequence: CASYGRRGELFF. The CDR3 DNA is TGTGCCAGCTACGGGAGGCGGGGGGAGCTGTTTTTT.

V usage is TRBV29-1 and J usage is TRBJ2-1, with 13 bases that match TRBD2. Trimming cost V 5 bases and J 1 base; bases outside gene matches: 8. Per the germline V gene, CDR1 is SQVTM and CDR2 is ANQGSEA. The CDR3 consists of 17 residues. This CDR3 is CSVCRTSGRKSYNEQFF. In DNA, the CDR3 is TGCAGCGTTTGTCGGACTAGCGGGAGAAAATCCTACAATGAGCAGTTCTTC.

The chain has TRBV27 and TRBJ2-7; D not resolved. Trimming took 6 bases from V and 3 from J, leaving 18 bases between them. The CDR3 is made up of 15 amino acids. Germline CDR1 reads MNHEY; CDR2 reads SMNVEV (reference sequence). The CDR3 protein is CASRPGPSWVYEQYF. The CDR3 DNA reads as TGTGCCAGCAGACCAGGACCGAGCTGGGTCTACGAGCAGTACTTC.

The chain joins TRBV6-1 to TRBJ2-2; 8 bases map to TRBD1. The CDR3 sequence is 15 residues long. The germline CDR1 and CDR2 sequences are MNHNS and SASEGT. V lost 6 bases, J lost 5 bases, and 8 bases stayed unmatched. The CDR3 sequence is CASRGRTGMTGELFF. As DNA, the CDR3 is TGTGCCAGCAGGGGCAGGACAGGGATGACCGGGGAGCTGTTTTTT.

The chain uses TRBV4-1 and TRBJ1-4; D perhaps matches TRBD1 (5 bases). The length of the CDR3 is 16 residues. Trimming stripped 3 bases from V and 0 bases from J, with 11 bases between. From germline, CDR1 is MGHRA and CDR2 YSYEKL. The CDR3 DNA reads TGCGCCAGCAGCCAGGCCGGGACGGCAACTAATGAAAAACTGTTTTTT. Translated: CASSQAGTATNEKLFF.

This chain links TRBV10-1 with TRBJ2-7; the match to TRBD2 covers 8 bases. CDR3 size: 15 residues. The V and J ends lost 0 bases and 1 base, in that order; junction bases with no gene match: 2. Germline CDR1 is WNHNN and CDR2 is SYGVQD (reference sequence). The CDR3 DNA follows: TGCGCCAGCAGTGAGTCTAAGCGGGAGTCCTACGAGCAGTACTTC. Its translation: CASSESKRESYEQYF.

The rearrangement joins TRBV13 to TRBJ2-5, with unresolved D. Germline-derived CDR1 and CDR2 are PRHDT and FYEKMQ (reference sequence). The V end was cut by 5 bases, the J end by 3 bases, with 13 bases between. The CDR3 extends over 14 amino acids. CDR3 DNA sequence: TGTGCCAGCAGCACAGTATTTACCAAAGAGACCCAGTACTTC. Translated: CASSTVFTKETQYF.

The chain uses TRBV27 and TRBJ2-7; 9 nucleotides agree with TRBD1. V was pared by 6 bases and J by 2 bases, with 11 bases of the junction left unmatched. The germline gives CDR1 MNHEY, CDR2 SMNVEV (reference sequence). This CDR3 region has 16 residues. CDR3 bases: TGTGCCAGCAGCTCATCGTTAGGGACAGGGCCCTACGAGCAGTACTTC. It specifies CASSSSLGTGPYEQYF.

This clone was counted many times. The DNA for the CDR3 is TGTGCCAGCAGCCCCCAGGGACTTGGAAACAATGAGCAGTTCTTC. It is translated as CASSPQGLGNNEQFF. V usage is TRBV7-8 and J usage is TRBJ2-1, with D possibly matching TRBD2 (6 bases). The CDR3 has 15 residues. V shed 5 bases and J shed 5 bases, with 16 bases lying between them. CDR1 is SGHVS, CDR2 FQNEAQ, per germline.